This T cell receptor (beta chain) emerged from a study of T cell responses to AZD1222 COVID-19 vaccine. Study findings and constraints: Most donors were white British and more were female, and clonal diversity was possibly underestimated. Two AZD1222 doses significantly raised spike-specific TCR breadth and depth over controls. Along spike, vaccine-associated CD4 TCRs were found throughout, with dominance at 160-218 and 743-854. At baseline, seropositivity was found in only 5 to 7 AZD1222 recipients.

V gave up 4 bases and J gave up 6 bases; unmatched junction bases: 0. The germline CDR1 and CDR2 sequences are MDHEN and SYDVKM. CDR3 size: 12 residues. Produced via immunoSEQ multiplex PCR; TCRdb's table is partial and in-frame only. The repertoire consists of 120,000 or so clones, with about 90% occurring once and the leading ten covering roughly 10%. Worth noting for this clone: Its antigen is undetermined.

Sequenced material: peripheral blood, taken on day 0 of AZD1222 vaccination. The TCR originated in an adult in good health. The chain carries TRBV28 and TRBJ2-1; 7 positions agree with TRBD1. CDR3 in DNA: TGTGCCAGCAGTTACAGGGGCAATGAGCAGTTCTTC. Translating it yields CASSYRGNEQFF.